The source of this T cell receptor beta chain is a study of blood T cell repertoires in COVID-19. Germline lookup yields CDR1 SGHTA and CDR2 FQGTGA. The CDR3 has 15 residues. The ends lost 4 bases at V and 5 bases at J; junction bases unmatched: 10. The method was immunoSEQ multiplex PCR; TCRdb's version includes in-frame clones alone and lacks a portion of them. The sample contains some 100,000 clones, around three quarters of which appear only once. The chain combines TRBV7-3 with TRBJ1-2, with TRBD1 matching 7 bases. The clonotype was recovered from a man aged 70 or older with acute or convalescent COVID-19. Material for sequencing was peripheral blood. CDR3 sequence (DNA): TGTGCCAGCAGCTCACCCGGCACAGGGGAATATGGCTACACCTTC. Translated, it gives CASSSPGTGEYGYTF.